The next 24 T cell receptor beta chains were all read from a single sample in a study of shared clonotypes between healthy human individuals. Data came from immunoSEQ multiplex PCR; TCRdb stores just in-frame clones and leaves some out. This table has roughly 1,800,000 clones, over 85% appearing once. As defined, naive CD8 cells were CD45RO-negative and positively selected for CCR7, with terminally differentiated effector memory CD45RA+ cells excluded. The specimen sequenced was naive CD8+ T cells sorted from blood. These receptors came from a man younger than 35 in good health.

This chain uses TRBV27 with TRBJ1-1; D not certain. The germline V gene has CDR1 MNHEY and CDR2 SMNVEV (reference sequence). The CDR3 has 15 amino acids. V dropped 3 bases and J dropped 6 bases, with 17 bases sitting between them. CDR3 in amino acids: CASSLFIEISAEAFF. Here the CDR3 DNA reads TGTGCCAGCAGTTTGTTTATAGAAATTTCGGCTGAAGCTTTCTTT.

The chain recombines TRBV7-6 with TRBJ1-1; 9 bases align to TRBD1. The ends lost 2 bases at V and 6 bases at J; junction bases unmatched: 16. The CDR3 extends over 18 amino acids. Germline V lookup: CDR1 SGHVS, CDR2 FNYEAQ. The CDR3 nucleotides read TGTGCCAGCAGCTTACTCGGGGACAGGGTAGATTTCTCGGCTGAAGCTTTCTTT. Translated, it gives CASSLLGDRVDFSAEAFF.

V is TRBV9 and J is TRBJ2-3, with D possibly being TRBD1 (5 bases). The germline V and J ends were trimmed by 2 bases and 1 base, with 14 bases remaining between them. The CDR3 sequence is 16 residues long. The germline V gene encodes CDR1 SGDLS and CDR2 YYNGEE. The CDR3 region is CASSVSGWMGTDTQYF. CDR3 nucleotide sequence: TGTGCCAGCAGCGTTTCAGGGTGGATGGGCACAGATACGCAGTATTTT.

V and J are TRBV4-1 and TRBJ2-6, with TRBD1 as a possible D gene (6 bases). The V gene lost 4 bases and the J gene lost 0 bases, with 10 bases spanning the gap. Germline CDR1 and CDR2: MGHRA and YSYEKL. The CDR3 loop spans 16 amino acids. The DNA of the CDR3 is TGCGCCAGCAGCCGGACAGCCCCCTCTGGGGCCAACGTCCTGACTTTC. Protein: CASSRTAPSGANVLTF.

The V call is TRBV10-3, the J call TRBJ2-7; 7 bases fit TRBD1. V gave up 5 bases and J gave up 3 bases; unmatched junction bases: 16. CDR1 ENHRY and CDR2 SYGVKD come from the germline V gene. This CDR3 comprises 17 residues. In nucleotides, the CDR3 is TGTGCCATCAGTCCTGCGATTGGGCAGGGGGACGACTACGAGCAGTACTTC. Translated, it gives CAISPAIGQGDDYEQYF.

The V call is TRBV4-1, the J call TRBJ2-3; 12 positions agree with TRBD1. This CDR3 is built from 17 residues. CDR1 MGHRA and CDR2 YSYEKL come from the germline V gene. V lost 4 bases to trimming and J lost 2 bases; unmatched junction nucleotides: 7. In DNA, the CDR3 is TGCGCCAGCAGCCCGTTACCGGGACAGGGGGCCACAGATACGCAGTATTTT. This gives the protein CASSPLPGQGATDTQYF.

V gene TRBV7-9 combines with J gene TRBJ2-5, with D perhaps matching TRBD2 (7 bases). This CDR3 has 15 amino acids. The germline V gene encodes CDR1 SEHNR and CDR2 FQNEAQ (reference sequence). With 5 bases removed from V and 8 bases from J, the gap between germline ends came to 21 bases. Written as DNA, the CDR3 is TGTGCCAGCAGCACTCCCGGACTAGGGGGTAACACCCAGTACTTC. This codes for CASSTPGLGGNTQYF.

CDR3 coding DNA: TGCGCCAGCAGTGATAAACCCGACAGCCAAGAGACCCAGTACTTC. Encoded protein: CASSDKPDSQETQYF. V usage is TRBV10-2 and J usage is TRBJ2-5; D possibly corresponds to TRBD1 (5 bases). The CDR3 runs 15 residues. Germline-derived CDR1 and CDR2 are WSHSY and SAAADI. Trimming pared 3 bases from V and 1 base from J, leaving 12 bases between.

V usage is TRBV9 and J usage is TRBJ2-3; D uncertain. The CDR3 runs 15 residues. V was shortened by 0 bases and J by 4 bases, with 12 bases between the two germline ends. Germline-derived CDR1 and CDR2 are SGDLS and YYNGEE. CDR3 region: CASSVAGFNPDTQYF. DNA for the CDR3: TGTGCCAGCAGCGTAGCGGGTTTCAACCCAGATACGCAGTATTTT.

The gene calls are TRBV6-6 and TRBJ2-7; weak D call: TRBD2 (5 bases). The CDR3 has 15 residues. V shed 2 bases and J shed 0 bases, with 11 bases lying between them. Germline CDR1 and CDR2: MNHNY and SVGAGI (reference sequence). The CDR3 DNA reads TGTGCCAGCAGTTACGGAGGCCACTACTCCTACGAGCAGTACTTC. This encodes CASSYGGHYSYEQYF.

The genes are TRBV5-1 and TRBJ2-1; 15 positions agree with TRBD2. The germline gives CDR1 SGHRS, CDR2 YFSETQ. The CDR3 loop spans 16 amino acids. J was trimmed by 5 bases and V by 3 bases; bases with no gene match: 3. CDR3 region: CASSSWTSGGDNEQFF. CDR3 sequence (DNA): TGCGCCAGCAGCTCCTGGACTAGCGGGGGGGACAATGAGCAGTTCTTC.

This chain connects TRBV7-6 to TRBJ2-5; unclear D gene. The CDR3 loop spans 13 amino acids. Germline V gene sequence: CDR1 SGHVS, CDR2 FNYEAQ. V gave up 5 bases and J gave up 3 bases, with 10 bases separating them. The CDR3 nucleotides are TGTGCCAGCAGCGGGTCCTGGGAAGAGACCCAGTACTTC. Translation gives CASSGSWEETQYF.

J is TRBJ2-1 and V is TRBV27, with TRBD2 matching 13 bases. From germline, CDR1 is MNHEY and CDR2 SMNVEV (reference sequence). The length of the CDR3 is 17 residues. V shed 1 base, J shed 4 bases, and the junction held 4 bases outside the gene matches. The CDR3: CASSLLGTSGIYNEQFF. In DNA form, the CDR3 reads TGTGCCAGCAGTTTATTGGGGACTAGCGGGATATACAATGAGCAGTTCTTC.

The chain recombines TRBV2 with TRBJ2-1, with D possibly being TRBD1 (5 bases). Trimming took 2 bases from V and 8 from J, leaving 10 bases between them. The CDR3 loop spans 13 amino acids. Germline V CDR1 and CDR2: SNHLY, FYNNEI. CDR3 coding DNA: TGTGCCAGCAGTGAACGGACACTGGATGAGCAGTTCTTC. This sequence encodes CASSERTLDEQFF.

The genes are TRBV7-6 and TRBJ2-2; 9 nucleotides line up with TRBD1. Looked up from germline, CDR1 is SGHVS and CDR2 is FNYEAQ. With V trimmed by 6 bases and J by 8 bases, 10 bases remained unmatched. This CDR3 is built from 15 residues. CDR3 coding DNA: TGTGCCAGCAGAACCGGGACAGGGCGATCGGGGGAGCTGTTTTTT. Encoded protein: CASRTGTGRSGELFF.

This clone was picked up one time. This chain links TRBV6-6 with TRBJ1-4, with D possibly being TRBD1 (5 bases). Germline V gene sequence: CDR1 MNHNY, CDR2 SVGAGI (reference sequence). The ends were cut back, 10 bases at V and 2 bases at J, with 14 bases in the middle. CDR3 size: 14 residues. This chain's CDR3 is CATSRVGTNEKLFF. In DNA form, the CDR3 reads TGTGCCACCTCCAGGGTAGGGACTAATGAAAAACTGTTTTTT.

Comment on this clone: A much larger clone is a single base away; this may be a read error. CDR3 sequence reads: CASSSGTGSYNEQFF. CDR3 nucleotide sequence: TGTGCCAGCAGCTCCGGGACAGGGTCGTACAATGAGCAGTTCTTC. The rearrangement joins TRBV7-3 to TRBJ2-1; TRBD1 aligns across 9 bases. Germline assignment: CDR1 SGHTA and CDR2 FQGTGA. This CDR3 has 15 amino acids. V was clipped by 4 bases and J by 4 bases; unmatched bases: 5.

This clone was seen only once. The rearrangement joins TRBV11-2 to TRBJ1-1, with a tentative D call TRBD1 (5 bases). Germline loops: CDR1 SGHAT, CDR2 FQNNGV. The CDR3 has 13 residues. Trimming took off 1 base at V and 6 bases at J, with 9 bases between the two ends. The DNA of the CDR3 is TGTGCCAGCAGCTTAGTGGGGGATTCTGAAGCTTTCTTT. Translation gives CASSLVGDSEAFF. The full variable domain, with the rest looked up from reference TRBV11-2 and TRBJ1-1, is EAGVAQSPRYKIIEKRQSVAFWCNPISGHATLYWYQQILGQGPKLLIQFQNNGVVDDSQLPKDRFSAERLKGVDSTLKIQPAKLEDSAVYLCASSLVGDSEAFFGQGTRLTVV.

In the case of this clone: Sequence at one end of the junction differs from germline and may be a read error. This sequence joins TRBV10-1 and TRBJ1-6; D remains ambiguous. Per the germline V gene, CDR1 is WNHNN and CDR2 is SYGVQD (reference sequence). CDR3 length: 13 amino acids. This chain's CDR3 is CVSSELINSPLHF. The CDR3 DNA reads TGCGTCAGCAGTGAGCTAATTAATTCACCCCTCCACTTT.

This sequence joins TRBV27 and TRBJ1-2, with 10 bases fitting TRBD1. Germline V gene data show CDR1 as MNHEY and CDR2 as SMNVEV (reference sequence). V was pared by 4 bases and J by 9 bases, with 8 bases of the junction left unmatched. There are 14 residues in the CDR3. CDR3 coding DNA: TGTGCCAGCAGTTCCACCGGGACAGGGGAGAGCTACACCTTC. Encoded protein: CASSSTGTGESYTF.

A single count supports this clone. The V and J genes are TRBV4-1 and TRBJ1-1; tentative D call: TRBD1 (5 bases). The V end lost 0 bases, the J end lost 4 bases, and 18 bases lay between the germline ends. Germline CDR1 MGHRA, CDR2 YSYEKL. The CDR3 extends over 17 amino acids. The CDR3 region is CASSQDESIRGGTEAFF. The CDR3 nucleotides read TGCGCCAGCAGCCAAGATGAAAGCATCCGGGGCGGCACTGAAGCTTTCTTT.

The chain combines TRBV29-1 with TRBJ2-5, with 8 bases fitting TRBD1. V dropped 1 base and J dropped 7; count of bases not matched to a gene: 8. The CDR3 is 14 residues long. From germline, CDR1 is SQVTM and CDR2 ANQGSEA. The CDR3 is CSVEAGQGSGTQYF. CDR3 nucleotide sequence: TGCAGCGTTGAAGCTGGACAGGGTAGCGGGACCCAGTACTTC.

The chain uses TRBV11-2 and TRBJ1-4; 8 bases are shared with TRBD1. The length of the CDR3 is 16 residues. The V gene end was trimmed by 7 bases and the J gene end by 7 bases; junction bases not matched to a gene: 14. Germline assignment: CDR1 SGHAT and CDR2 FQNNGV. The CDR3 nucleotides read TGTGCCAGCACCGACAACCCAGGGGGCCAGGCTGAAAAACTGTTTTTT. Encoded protein: CASTDNPGGQAEKLFF.

The genes are TRBV6-1 and TRBJ2-5; 10 bases match TRBD2. Germline V gene sequence: CDR1 MNHNS, CDR2 SASEGT. Trimming removed 11 bases from V and 5 bases from J; junction bases left unmatched: 8. This CDR3 has 13 amino acids. CDR3 in amino acids: CASSSGSIETQYF. The CDR3 DNA reads as TGTGCCTCTTCTAGCGGGAGTATCGAGACCCAGTACTTC.